This TCR beta chain was identified in a study of blood T cell repertoires in COVID-19. Study-wide background: The origin of the acute and convalescent COVID-19 samples was the United States, Italy and Spain. Sample material is recorded as cDNA or gDNA derived from T cells, B-cell-depleted T cells, or PBMCs.

Authors' methods: The authors estimated nucleated cell counts from reference gene primer amplification. Assay: immunoSEQ multiplex PCR; the TCRdb copy retains only in-frame clones and omits some. V, J and clone size are taken as reported in that table, and D and trimming were inferred from the DNA itself. The sample includes 75,000 to 90,000 clones, more than 75% of them seen just once. Trimming cost V 4 bases and J 5 bases, with 14 bases left between them. CDR3 length: 13 amino acids. CDR1 SQVTM and CDR2 ANQGSEA come from the germline V gene. Source material: peripheral blood. This receptor was taken from a human donor in a cohort sampled during active COVID-19. This chain links TRBV29-1 with TRBJ2-5; D is undetermined. Here the CDR3 DNA reads TGCAGCGTTGCCCGACTGGAGACGGAGACCCAGTACTTC. Translating it yields CSVARLETETQYF.